This is a list of T cell receptor beta chains from one sample in a study of blood T cell repertoires in COVID-19. Method: immunoSEQ multiplex PCR; TCRdb's copy keeps in-frame clones and lacks some. Of 27,000 or so clones in the sample, roughly 82% are singletons; the top ten hold around 2%. The sequencing sample was made of peripheral blood. The receptor source for this set is an older man with active or convalescent COVID-19. Each CDR3 is given with its conserved first and last residue. D genes are given only for firm matches.

d_call j_call v_call cdr3_aa cdr3_nt
NA TRBJ1-2 TRBV29-1 CSVVEGPLYGYTF TGCAGCGTTGTGGAGGGCCCCCTCTATGGCTACACCTTC
TRBD2 TRBJ2-3 TRBV19 CASIERDGDTQYF TGTGCCAGTATTGAGCGGGATGGAGATACGCAGTATTTT
TRBD1 TRBJ1-2 TRBV6-1 CASSESGGDYTF TGTGCCAGCAGTGAATCAGGGGGTGACTACACCTTC
NA TRBJ1-1 TRBV29-1 CSVEDSAEAFF TGCAGCGTTGAGGACAGTGCTGAAGCTTTCTTT
TRBD1 TRBJ1-3 TRBV11-2 CASSSGTGLVNTIYF TGTGCCAGCAGCTCGGGGACAGGATTGGTCAACACCATATATTTT
NA TRBJ2-3 TRBV3-1/TRBV3-2 CASSLGPADTQYF TGTGCCAGCAGCCTGGGCCCGGCGGATACGCAGTATTTT
NA TRBJ1-3 TRBV29-1 CSVEVTVGNTIYF TGCAGCGTTGAAGTAACTGTGGGAAACACCATATATTTT
NA TRBJ2-2 TRBV2 CARGGRPNTGELFF TGTGCCAGGGGGGGACGGCCGAACACCGGGGAGCTGTTTTTT
NA TRBJ2-7 TRBV7-2 CASSLLPGLSSSYEQYF TGTGCCAGCAGCTTACTGCCGGGACTGTCGAGCTCCTACGAGCAGTACTTC
TRBD1 TRBJ1-4 TRBV2 CASSVRPLKTGNEKLFF TGTGCCAGCAGTGTCAGGCCCCTCAAGACAGGGAACGAAAAACTGTTTTTT